The next 3 T cell receptor beta chains were all read from a single sample in a study of T cell responses to AZD1222 COVID-19 vaccine. TCRdb keeps only in-frame clones here, not all; method: immunoSEQ multiplex PCR. This sample carries approximately 50,000 clones, more than 75% of them seen once, and the ten largest clones take approximately 5.2%. The sequences come from peripheral blood, collected 28 days after the second AZD1222 dose. The receptors derive from an adult who received the AZD1222 COVID-19 vaccine.

The chain couples TRBV6-1 to TRBJ1-1; D unclear. Trimming removed 3 bases from V and 1 base from J, with 6 bases in between. Per the germline V gene, CDR1 is MNHNS and CDR2 is SASEGT. The CDR3 contains 13 residues. CDR3 residues: CASSDFWNTEAFF. CDR3 DNA: TGTGCCAGCAGTGATTTTTGGAACACTGAAGCTTTCTTT.

This sequence joins TRBV28 and TRBJ2-1, with D possibly TRBD1 on 6 matching bases. Trimming left V 4 bases short and J 6 bases short, with 13 bases between. Germline V lookup: CDR1 MDHEN, CDR2 SYDVKM. The length of the CDR3 is 14 residues. The CDR3 DNA reads TGTGCCAGCAGTTCGAACAGGGTCACCAATGAGCAGTTCTTC. This codes for CASSSNRVTNEQFF.

The gene calls are TRBV28 and TRBJ2-1, with 11 nucleotides matching TRBD1. Germline V CDR1 and CDR2: MDHEN, SYDVKM. The CDR3 has 19 residues. Losses at the gene ends were 4 bases for V and 9 bases for J; bases not matched to a gene: 20. The CDR3: CASSSAHGGGQGVWFEQFF. Here the CDR3 DNA reads TGTGCCAGCAGTTCGGCTCACGGAGGGGGACAGGGGGTTTGGTTTGAGCAGTTCTTC.